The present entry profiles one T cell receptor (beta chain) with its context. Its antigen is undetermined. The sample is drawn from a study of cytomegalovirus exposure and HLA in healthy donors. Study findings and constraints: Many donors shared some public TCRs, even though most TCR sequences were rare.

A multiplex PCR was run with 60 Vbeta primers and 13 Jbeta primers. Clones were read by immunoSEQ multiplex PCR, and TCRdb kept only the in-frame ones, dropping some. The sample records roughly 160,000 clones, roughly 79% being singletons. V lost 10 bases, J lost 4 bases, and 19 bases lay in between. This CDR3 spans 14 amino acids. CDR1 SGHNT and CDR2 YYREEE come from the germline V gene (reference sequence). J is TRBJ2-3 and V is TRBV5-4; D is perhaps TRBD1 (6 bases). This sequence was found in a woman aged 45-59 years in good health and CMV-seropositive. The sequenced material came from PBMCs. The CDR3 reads CAGARGSSPDTQYF. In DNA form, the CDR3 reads TGTGCCGGCGCAAGGGGGTCGTCCCCAGATACGCAGTATTTT. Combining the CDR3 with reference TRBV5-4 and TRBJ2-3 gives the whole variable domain ETGVTQSPTHLIKTRGQQVTLRCSSQSGHNTVSWYQQALGQGPQFIFQYYREEENGRGNFPPRFSGLQFPNYSSELNVNALELDDSALYLCAGARGSSPDTQYFGPGTRLTVL.